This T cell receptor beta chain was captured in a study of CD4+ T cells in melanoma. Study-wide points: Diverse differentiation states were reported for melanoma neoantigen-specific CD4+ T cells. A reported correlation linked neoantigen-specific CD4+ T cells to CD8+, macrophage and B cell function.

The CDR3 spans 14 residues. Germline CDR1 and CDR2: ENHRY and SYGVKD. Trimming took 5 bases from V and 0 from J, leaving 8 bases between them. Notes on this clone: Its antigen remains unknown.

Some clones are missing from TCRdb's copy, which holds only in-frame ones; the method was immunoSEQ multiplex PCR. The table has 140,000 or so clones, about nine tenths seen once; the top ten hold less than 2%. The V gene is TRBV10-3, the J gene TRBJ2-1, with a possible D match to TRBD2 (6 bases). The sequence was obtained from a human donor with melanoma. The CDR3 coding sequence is TGTGCCATCAGTTTGGGGGGCTCCTACAATGAGCAGTTCTTC. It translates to CAISLGGSYNEQFF.